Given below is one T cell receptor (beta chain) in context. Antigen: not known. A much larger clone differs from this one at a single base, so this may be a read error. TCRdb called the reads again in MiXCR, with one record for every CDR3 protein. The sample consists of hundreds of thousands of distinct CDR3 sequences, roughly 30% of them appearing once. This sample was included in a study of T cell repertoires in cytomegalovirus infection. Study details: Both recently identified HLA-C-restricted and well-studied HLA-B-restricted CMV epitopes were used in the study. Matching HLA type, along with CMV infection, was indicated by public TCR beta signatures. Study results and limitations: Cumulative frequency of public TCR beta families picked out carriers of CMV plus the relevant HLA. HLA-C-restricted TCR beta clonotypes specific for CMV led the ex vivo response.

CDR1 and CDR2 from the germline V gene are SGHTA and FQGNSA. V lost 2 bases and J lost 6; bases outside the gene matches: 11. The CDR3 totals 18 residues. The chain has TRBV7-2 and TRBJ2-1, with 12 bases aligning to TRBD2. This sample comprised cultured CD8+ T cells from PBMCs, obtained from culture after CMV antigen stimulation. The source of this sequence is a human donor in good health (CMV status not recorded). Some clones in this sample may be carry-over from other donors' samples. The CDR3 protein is CASSLIGLAGRFGNEQFF. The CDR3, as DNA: TGTGCCAGCAGCTTAATCGGACTAGCGGGGAGGTTCGGCAATGAGCAGTTCTTC. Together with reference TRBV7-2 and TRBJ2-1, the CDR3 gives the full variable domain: GAGVSQSPSNKVTEKGKDVELRCDPISGHTALYWYRQSLGQGLEFLIYFQGNSAPDKSGLPSDRFSAERTGGSVSTLTIQRTQQEDSAVYLCASSLIGLAGRFGNEQFFGPGTRLTVL.